The 22 T cell receptor beta chains below were found in one sample sequenced in a study of beta chain features in type 1 diabetes. Study-level points and caveats: Shortening of TCRB CDR3s, moderate but significant, appeared in all four CD4+ subsets of Type 1 diabetes patients.

Their antigen targets remain unknown. Reverse transcription of all isolated RNA meant that expressed TCRB transcripts were sequenced. The repertoire was sequenced with immunoSEQ multiplex PCR; TCRdb's copy has only in-frame clones and lacks some. The sample has 500,000 to 800,000 clones; roughly 12% are singletons. Material for sequencing was naive CD4+ T cells from blood. All receptors derive from a man aged 25 to 45 with type 1 diabetes.

The genes are TRBV4-3 and TRBJ1-2; 8 bases align to TRBD1. This CDR3 contains 15 residues. J was trimmed by 6 bases and V by 4 bases; bases with no gene match: 10. From germline, CDR1 is LGHNA and CDR2 YSLEER. The CDR3 DNA follows: TGCGCCAGCAGCCGACAGGGGAAGATCTACCATGGCTACACCTTC. Encoded protein: CASSRQGKIYHGYTF.

This clone has a handful of counts. This chain connects TRBV2 to TRBJ2-5; D is ambiguous. This CDR3 spans 12 amino acids. CDR1 and CDR2 (germline): SNHLY, FYNNEI. Deletions cut 2 bases from V and 1 base from J, with 2 bases between. CDR3 protein: CASSEPQETQYF. DNA of the CDR3: TGTGCCAGCAGTGAACCCCAAGAGACCCAGTACTTC.

V gene TRBV7-2 combines with J gene TRBJ2-7; the match to TRBD1 covers 10 bases. CDR1 is SGHTA and CDR2 is FQGNSA in the germline V gene. Unmatched junction bases numbered 11, after V lost 4 bases and J lost 5 bases. CDR3 length equals 16 residues. In DNA form, the CDR3 reads TGTGCCAGCAGCTCCGGCACCGGGACAGGGGCCCACGAGCAGTACTTC. This sequence encodes CASSSGTGTGAHEQYF.

This clone was seen a few times. The chain links TRBV2 to TRBJ1-5, with 7 bases aligning to TRBD1. The V and J ends lost 2 bases and 4 bases, in that order; junction bases with no gene match: 5. The length of the CDR3 is 15 residues. Germline-derived CDR1 and CDR2 are SNHLY and FYNNEI. DNA of the CDR3: TGTGCCAGCAGTGAAATACAGGGGTCGAATCAGCCCCAGCATTTT. The encoded protein is CASSEIQGSNQPQHF. The complete variable domain, with remaining parts taken from reference TRBV2 and TRBJ1-5, reads EPEVTQTPSHQVTQMGQEVILRCVPISNHLYFYWYRQILGQKVEFLVSFYNNEISEKSEIFDDQFSVERPDGSNFTLKIRSTKLEDSAMYFCASSEIQGSNQPQHFGDGTRLSIL.

This sequence joins TRBV29-1 and TRBJ2-1; D ambiguous. Germline loops: CDR1 SQVTM, CDR2 ANQGSEA. This CDR3 region has 11 residues. The CDR3 is CRAREGNEQFF. In DNA, the CDR3 is TGCAGGGCAAGGGAAGGTAATGAGCAGTTCTTC.

J is TRBJ2-7 and V is TRBV7-6; D remains ambiguous. V was cut by 1 base and J by 2 bases, with 9 bases left in between. This CDR3 has 14 amino acids. CDR1 and CDR2 from the germline V gene are SGHVS and FNYEAQ. The CDR3 reads CASSLGPEPYEQYF. CDR3 nucleotide sequence: TGTGCCAGCAGCTTAGGTCCAGAACCCTACGAGCAGTACTTC.

The chain carries TRBV4-2 and TRBJ1-5; D is ambiguous. The CDR3 contains 13 residues. Germline V gene lookup returns CDR1 LGHNA and CDR2 YNFKEQ. Trimming pared 3 bases from V and 7 bases from J, leaving 10 bases between. The CDR3 loop reads CASSQVVYQPQHF. In DNA, the CDR3 is TGTGCCAGCAGCCAGGTTGTCTACCAGCCCCAGCATTTT.

The V gene is TRBV18, the J gene TRBJ2-3; 16 bases are shared with TRBD2. Trimming at V came to 0 bases and at J to 5 bases, leaving 2 bases not matched to a gene. Germline V gene sequence: CDR1 KGHSH, CDR2 LQKENI. The CDR3 covers 17 residues. The CDR3 is CASSPPGLAGGQDTQYF. The CDR3 nucleotides read TGTGCCAGCTCACCACCGGGACTAGCGGGGGGGCAAGATACGCAGTATTTT.

Concerning this clone itself: Sequence at one end of the junction differs from germline and may be a read error. The chain combines TRBV18 with TRBJ1-1; D uncertain. This CDR3 comprises 13 residues. Germline V lookup: CDR1 KGHSH, CDR2 LQKENI. The CDR3 region is CASSPRQEMTPTF. The CDR3 region has the DNA TGTGCCAGCTCACCAAGGCAGGAGATGACCCCAACCTTT.

Written as DNA, the CDR3 is TGCAGCGTTTCCACACTGCGCTCTGGGGCCAACGTCCTGACTTTC. It specifies CSVSTLRSGANVLTF. The genes are TRBV29-1 and TRBJ2-6; no clear D. Trimming pared 5 bases from V and 0 bases from J, leaving 11 bases between. This CDR3 comprises 15 residues. Germline V CDR1 and CDR2: SQVTM, ANQGSEA.

The CDR3 sequence: CSVELQLTGEGYTF. In DNA, the CDR3 is TGCAGCGTTGAACTACAGCTGACAGGGGAAGGCTACACCTTC. The chain joins TRBV29-1 to TRBJ1-2; 8 bases are shared with TRBD1. Germline V gene sequence: CDR1 SQVTM, CDR2 ANQGSEA. CDR3 size: 14 residues. V lost 2 bases to trimming and J lost 8 bases; unmatched junction nucleotides: 10.

This clone was recorded a few times. The CDR3 here is CASSLIVGAPNEQFF. CDR3 coding DNA: TGTGCCAGCAGCTTAATTGTGGGGGCCCCCAATGAGCAGTTCTTC. The chain has TRBV11-2 and TRBJ2-1, with D tentatively TRBD1 (6 bases). CDR1 is SGHAT and CDR2 is FQNNGV in the germline V gene. This CDR3 contains 15 residues. The V gene lost 2 bases and the J gene lost 6 bases, with 14 bases spanning the gap.

This chain links TRBV29-1 with TRBJ1-5; 11 nucleotides line up with TRBD1. Germline V gives CDR1 SQVTM, CDR2 ANQGSEA. The CDR3 is 13 amino acids. Unmatched junction bases numbered 2, after V lost 6 bases and J lost 4 bases. The CDR3 DNA reads as TGCAGCGTCCGGGACAGGGGGAATCAGCCCCAGCATTTT. It translates to CSVRDRGNQPQHF.

The count of this clone is one. The V call is TRBV30, the J call TRBJ2-7; TRBD2 aligns across 9 bases. Germline CDR1 GTSNPN, CDR2 SVGIG (reference sequence). The CDR3 sequence is 15 residues long. J gave up 9 bases and V 6 bases, and 18 bases lay outside the gene matches. The CDR3 sequence is CACAGGPGDTHGQYF. DNA of the CDR3: TGTGCCTGTGCGGGGGGGCCAGGGGATACCCATGGGCAGTACTTC.

The CDR3, as DNA: TGTGCCACCCTAGCGGGGCAAGGGAGTACTGAAGCTTTCTTT. Translating gives CATLAGQGSTEAFF. V gene TRBV28 combines with J gene TRBJ1-1; perhaps TRBD1 as D (5 bases). V was cut by 10 bases and J by 5 bases, with 20 bases left in between. Germline V gene data show CDR1 as MDHEN and CDR2 as SYDVKM. The CDR3 length is 14 residues.

This chain links TRBV6-1 with TRBJ2-7; tentative D call: TRBD2 (6 bases). The germline CDR1 and CDR2 sequences are MNHNS and SASEGT. The V gene lost 7 bases and the J gene lost 0 bases, with 16 bases spanning the gap. The CDR3 runs 15 residues. Here the CDR3 reads CASIEGLSSSYEQYF. The DNA of the CDR3 is TGTGCCAGCATTGAGGGACTGTCGAGCTCCTACGAGCAGTACTTC.

This clone was seen a few times. This chain connects TRBV23-1 to TRBJ2-3; TRBD1 agrees at 7 bases. TRBV23-1 is classed as an ORF, of uncertain function. CDR3 length: 15 amino acids. The V and J ends lost 6 bases and 0 bases, in that order; junction bases with no gene match: 6. CDR3 loop: CASRGQRPSTDTQYF. In nucleotides, the CDR3 is TGCGCCAGCAGGGGACAGAGACCTAGCACAGATACGCAGTATTTT.

This clone occurred a few times. This chain connects TRBV28 to TRBJ1-2; perhaps TRBD1 as D (5 bases). With 2 bases removed from V and 4 bases from J, the gap between germline ends came to 17 bases. The CDR3 totals 16 residues. CDR1 is MDHEN and CDR2 is SYDVKM in the germline V gene. The DNA of the CDR3 is TGTGCCAGCAGTTTAGGGGGACGCCCCCGACCCTATGGCTACACCTTC. This translates into CASSLGGRPRPYGYTF.

This clone was counted between two and nine times. As DNA, the CDR3 is TGTGCCAGCAGTGCCGGTAACAATGAGCAGTTCTTC. Protein product: CASSAGNNEQFF. This chain joins TRBV6-1 and TRBJ2-1; D not certain. Between the trimmed V and J ends, which lost 4 bases and 5 bases, there was a span of 6 bases. Germline loops: CDR1 MNHNS, CDR2 SASEGT. CDR3 size: 12 residues.

V gene TRBV9 combines with J gene TRBJ1-1; D is undetermined. This CDR3 has 12 amino acids. Germline values: CDR1 SGDLS, CDR2 YYNGEE. The V and J ends lost 4 bases and 7 bases respectively, with 11 bases between them. This CDR3 reads CASSPNRGEAFF. Written as DNA, the CDR3 is TGTGCCAGCAGCCCCAATCGGGGTGAAGCTTTCTTT.

This clone was seen a handful of times. This chain uses TRBV5-1 with TRBJ2-7; no reliable D call. CDR3 size: 12 residues. Germline lookup yields CDR1 SGHRS and CDR2 YFSETQ. Trimming stripped 2 bases from V and 5 bases from J, with 8 bases between. The CDR3 region is CASSLEKHEQYF. CDR3 sequence (DNA): TGCGCCAGCAGCTTAGAGAAACACGAGCAGTACTTC.

The chain has TRBV18 and TRBJ1-5; TRBD1 is a possible D gene (5 bases). The germline V gene has CDR1 KGHSH and CDR2 LQKENI. Trimming took 5 bases from V and 2 from J, leaving 10 bases between them. The CDR3 spans 14 residues. The CDR3 sequence is CASSGGLGNQPQHF. For the CDR3, the DNA is TGTGCCAGCTCAGGGGGACTGGGCAATCAGCCCCAGCATTTT.